These T cell receptor beta chains were read from a single sample in a study of CD8 T cells in Susac syndrome. A single record per CDR3 protein comes from TCRdb applying MiXCR to the immunoSEQ multiplex PCR reads. This sample has 200,000 or so distinct CDR3 sequences, with approximately 90% found just once. The sequenced sample consisted of CD8+ T cells from PBMCs. Receptors originate from a human donor with multiple sclerosis. Both conserved end residues are part of each CDR3. D genes are given only for firm matches.

-	TRBJ2-3	TRBV4-3	TGCGCCAGCAGACCCTCTTGGAGGGGGGTGGGAGATACGCAGTATTTT	CASRPSWRGVGDTQYF
-	TRBJ2-1	TRBV6-6	TGTGCCAGCTCTGTGGCTGGGCCCTACAATGAGCAGTTCTTC	CASSVAGPYNEQFF
-	TRBJ1-1	TRBV4-1	TGCGCCAGCAGCCAAGGTTGGAACACTGAAGCTTTCTTT	CASSQGWNTEAFF
-	TRBJ2-7	TRBV7-9	TGTGCCAGCAGCAAGGGGGGGAACGGGGTCTACGAGCAGTACTTC	CASSKGGNGVYEQYF
-	TRBJ1-1	TRBV10-2	TGCGCCAGCAGTGAGTCGCCCACGATGAACACTGAAGCTTTCTTT	CASSESPTMNTEAFF
-	TRBJ1-1	TRBV4-2	TGTGCCAGCAGCGAACACCCTTCCGGGGACGCGAACACTGAAGCTTTCTTT	CASSEHPSGDANTEAFF
-	TRBJ2-5	TRBV7-9	TGTGCCAGCAGCTTCTGGCGGGATGGGGAGACCCAGTACTTC	CASSFWRDGETQYF
-	TRBJ2-5	TRBV9	TGTGCCAGCAGCGTAGGAACTTTAGAGGGGGAGACCCAGTACTTC	CASSVGTLEGETQYF
TRBD1	TRBJ1-5	TRBV7-2	TGTGCCAGCAGCTTTCAACGGACAGGGCCTTATAGCAATCAGCCCCAGCATTTT	CASSFQRTGPYSNQPQHF
-	TRBJ1-1	TRBV29-1	TGCAGCGTTCCTCTAGGCGCGACTGAAGCTTTCTTT	CSVPLGATEAFF
-	TRBJ2-1	TRBV7-9	TGTGCCAGCAGCTTCGGGACTCCCAATGAGCAGTTCTTC	CASSFGTPNEQFF
-	TRBJ1-2	TRBV14	TGTGCCAGCAGCCCGCACCACCCCTTGGCGGTGAGCTATGGCTACACCTTC	CASSPHHPLAVSYGYTF